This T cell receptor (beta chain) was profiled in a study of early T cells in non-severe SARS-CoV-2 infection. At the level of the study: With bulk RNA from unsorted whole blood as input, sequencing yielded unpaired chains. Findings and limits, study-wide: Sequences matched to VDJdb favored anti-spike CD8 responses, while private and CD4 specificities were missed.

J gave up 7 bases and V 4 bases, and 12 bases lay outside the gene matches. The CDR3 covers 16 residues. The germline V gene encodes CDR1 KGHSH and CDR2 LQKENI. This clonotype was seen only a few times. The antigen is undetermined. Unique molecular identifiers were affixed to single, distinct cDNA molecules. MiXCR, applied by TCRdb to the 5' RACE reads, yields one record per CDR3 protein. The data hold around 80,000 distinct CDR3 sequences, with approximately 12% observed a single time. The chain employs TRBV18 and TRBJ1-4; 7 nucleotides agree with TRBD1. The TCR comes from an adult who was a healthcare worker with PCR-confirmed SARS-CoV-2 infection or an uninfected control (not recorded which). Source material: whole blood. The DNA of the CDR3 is TGTGCCAGCTCACGACAGGGCCATTTTAAAAGTGAAAAACTGTTTTTT. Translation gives CASSRQGHFKSEKLFF.